This entry describes one T cell receptor (beta chain). By 5'RACE with 10-nucleotide random UMIs, the cDNA was made. TCRdb reanalysed the 5' RACE reads using MiXCR and keeps one entry per CDR3 protein. The top ten hold approximately 5.3% of the sample, which has over 35,000 distinct CDR3 sequences, 4.5% seen once. This specimen belongs to a study of neurological immune-mediated disorders. CDR1 LNHNV and CDR2 YYDKDF come from the germline V gene (reference sequence). The CDR3 contains 13 residues. V was trimmed by 4 bases and J by 4 bases, leaving 10 bases between them. The sample consisted of PBMCs. This receptor was taken from a woman aged 55-70 years with multiple sclerosis. The chain combines TRBV15 with TRBJ2-5; tentative D call: TRBD1 (5 bases). The DNA of the CDR3 is TGTGCCACCAGCACCAGGGTTCGAGAGACCCAGTACTTC. Translated: CATSTRVRETQYF. Looking up the rest from reference TRBV15 and TRBJ2-5 gives the full variable domain: DAMVIQNPRYQVTQFGKPVTLSCSQTLNHNVMYWYQQKSSQAPKLLFHYYDKDFNNEADTPDNFQSRRPNTSFCFLDIRSPGLGDTAMYLCATSTRVRETQYFGPGTRLLVL.